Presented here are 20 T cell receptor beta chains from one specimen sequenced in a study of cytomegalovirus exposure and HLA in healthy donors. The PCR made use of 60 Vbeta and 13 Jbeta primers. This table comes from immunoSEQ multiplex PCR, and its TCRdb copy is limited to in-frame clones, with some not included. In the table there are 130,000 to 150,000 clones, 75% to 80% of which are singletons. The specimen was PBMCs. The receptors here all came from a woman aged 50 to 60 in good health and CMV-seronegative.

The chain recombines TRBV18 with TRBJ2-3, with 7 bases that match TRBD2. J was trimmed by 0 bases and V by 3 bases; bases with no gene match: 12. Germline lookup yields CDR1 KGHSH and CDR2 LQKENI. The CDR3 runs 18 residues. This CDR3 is CASSPFGGGSHSTDTQYF. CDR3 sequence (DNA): TGTGCCAGCTCACCTTTTGGCGGGGGATCTCATAGCACAGATACGCAGTATTTT.

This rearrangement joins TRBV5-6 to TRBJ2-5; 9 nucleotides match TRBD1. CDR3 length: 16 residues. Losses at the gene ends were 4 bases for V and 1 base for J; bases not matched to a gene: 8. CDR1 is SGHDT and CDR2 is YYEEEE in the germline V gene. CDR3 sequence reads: CASSLGTGLFQETQYF. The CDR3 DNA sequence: TGTGCCAGCAGCCTAGGGACAGGGCTCTTCCAAGAGACCCAGTACTTC.

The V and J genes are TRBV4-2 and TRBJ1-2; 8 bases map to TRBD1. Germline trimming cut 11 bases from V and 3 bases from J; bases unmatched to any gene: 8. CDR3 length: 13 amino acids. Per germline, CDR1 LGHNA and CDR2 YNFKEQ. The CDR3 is CAVSSDRDYGYTF. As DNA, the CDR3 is TGTGCCGTTTCTTCGGACAGGGACTATGGCTACACCTTC.

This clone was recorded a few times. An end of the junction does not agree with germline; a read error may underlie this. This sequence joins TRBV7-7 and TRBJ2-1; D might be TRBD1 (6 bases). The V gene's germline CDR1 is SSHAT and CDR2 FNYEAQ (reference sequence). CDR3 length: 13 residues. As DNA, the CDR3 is TGTGCTAGCAGCCAACTGGACAGTAATGAGCAGTTCTTC. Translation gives CASSQLDSNEQFF.

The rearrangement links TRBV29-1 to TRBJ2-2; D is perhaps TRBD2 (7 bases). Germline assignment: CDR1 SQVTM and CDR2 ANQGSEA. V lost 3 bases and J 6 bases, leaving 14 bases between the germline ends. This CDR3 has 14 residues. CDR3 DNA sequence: TGCAGCGTTGAGGGGGGGGCTTACGCCGGGGAGCTGTTTTTT. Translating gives CSVEGGAYAGELFF.

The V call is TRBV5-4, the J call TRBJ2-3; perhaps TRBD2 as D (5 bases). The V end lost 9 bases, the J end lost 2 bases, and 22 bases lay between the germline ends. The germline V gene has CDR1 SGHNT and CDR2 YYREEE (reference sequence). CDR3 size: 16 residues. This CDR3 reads CATHGRRGRVTDTQYF. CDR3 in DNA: TGTGCCACACACGGAAGACGGGGTAGGGTCACAGATACGCAGTATTTT.

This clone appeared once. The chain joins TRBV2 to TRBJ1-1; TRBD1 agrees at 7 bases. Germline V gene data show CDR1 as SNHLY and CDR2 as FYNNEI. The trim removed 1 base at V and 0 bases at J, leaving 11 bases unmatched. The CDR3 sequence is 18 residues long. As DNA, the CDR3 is TGTGCCAGCAGTGAAGGGACACCCAGGGGGTCTCTGAACACTGAAGCTTTCTTT. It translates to CASSEGTPRGSLNTEAFF.

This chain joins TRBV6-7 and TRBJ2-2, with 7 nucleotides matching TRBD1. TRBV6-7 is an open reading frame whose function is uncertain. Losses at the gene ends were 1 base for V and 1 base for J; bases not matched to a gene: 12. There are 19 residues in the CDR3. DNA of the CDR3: TGTGCCAGCAGTTACTTCCTACACATCGACAGGGAGAACACCGGGGAGCTGTTTTTT. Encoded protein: CASSYFLHIDRENTGELFF.

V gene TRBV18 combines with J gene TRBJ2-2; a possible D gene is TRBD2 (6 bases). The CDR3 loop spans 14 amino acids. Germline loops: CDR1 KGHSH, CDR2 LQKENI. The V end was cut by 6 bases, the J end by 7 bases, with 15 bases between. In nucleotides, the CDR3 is TGTGCCAGCTCCCCCGAAAGGGAGGTCGGGGAGCTGTTTTTT. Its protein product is CASSPEREVGELFF.

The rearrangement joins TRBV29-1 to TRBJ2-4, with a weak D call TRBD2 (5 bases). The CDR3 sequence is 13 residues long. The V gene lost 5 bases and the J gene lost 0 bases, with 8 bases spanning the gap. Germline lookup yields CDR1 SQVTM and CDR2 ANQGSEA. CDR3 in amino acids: CSVSGLAKNIQYF. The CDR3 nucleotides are TGCAGCGTTAGCGGTCTAGCCAAAAACATTCAGTACTTC.

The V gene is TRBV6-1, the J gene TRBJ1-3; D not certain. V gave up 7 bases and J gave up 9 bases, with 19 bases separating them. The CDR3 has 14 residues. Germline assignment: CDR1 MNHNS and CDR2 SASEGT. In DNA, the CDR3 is TGTGCCAGCAATACCGGGTCCCTCGGCGGCACCATATATTTT. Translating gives CASNTGSLGGTIYF.

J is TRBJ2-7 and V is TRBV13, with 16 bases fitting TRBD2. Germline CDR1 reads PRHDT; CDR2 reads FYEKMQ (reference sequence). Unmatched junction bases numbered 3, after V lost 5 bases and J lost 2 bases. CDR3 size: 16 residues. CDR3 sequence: CASSLGTSGGAYEQYF. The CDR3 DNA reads TGTGCCAGCAGCCTCGGGACTAGCGGGGGGGCCTACGAGCAGTACTTC.

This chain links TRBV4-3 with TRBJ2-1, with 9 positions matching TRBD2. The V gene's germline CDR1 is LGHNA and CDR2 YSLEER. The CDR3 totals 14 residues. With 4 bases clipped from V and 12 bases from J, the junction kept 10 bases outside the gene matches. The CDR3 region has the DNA TGCGCCAGCAGCCGCGCGGTAGCGGGGGATGTGCAGTTCTTC. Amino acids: CASSRAVAGDVQFF.

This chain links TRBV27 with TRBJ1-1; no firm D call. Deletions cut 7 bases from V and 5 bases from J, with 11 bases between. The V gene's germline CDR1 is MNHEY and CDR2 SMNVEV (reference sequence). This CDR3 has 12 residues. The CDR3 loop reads CASTNPGTEAFF. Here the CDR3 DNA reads TGTGCCAGCACAAATCCGGGGACTGAAGCTTTCTTT.

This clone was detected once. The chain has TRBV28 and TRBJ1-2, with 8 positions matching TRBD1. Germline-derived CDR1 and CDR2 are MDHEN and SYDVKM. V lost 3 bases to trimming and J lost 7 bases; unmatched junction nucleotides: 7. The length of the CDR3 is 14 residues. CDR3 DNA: TGTGCCAGCAGTTTGCCGCAGGGGGCGCTTGGCTACACCTTC. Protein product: CASSLPQGALGYTF.

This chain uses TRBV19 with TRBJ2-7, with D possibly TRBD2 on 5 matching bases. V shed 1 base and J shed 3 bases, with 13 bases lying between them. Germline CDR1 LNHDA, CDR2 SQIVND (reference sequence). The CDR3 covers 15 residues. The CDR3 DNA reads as TGTGCCAGTAGTATAGGCAGGCAGAGGGTCTACGAGCAGTACTTC. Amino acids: CASSIGRQRVYEQYF.

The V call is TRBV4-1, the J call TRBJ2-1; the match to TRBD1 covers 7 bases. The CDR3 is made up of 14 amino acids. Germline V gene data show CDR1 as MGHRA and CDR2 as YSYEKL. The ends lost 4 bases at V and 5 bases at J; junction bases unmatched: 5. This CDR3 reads CASSRGQDDNEQFF. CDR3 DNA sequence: TGCGCCAGCAGCCGCGGACAGGACGACAATGAGCAGTTCTTC.

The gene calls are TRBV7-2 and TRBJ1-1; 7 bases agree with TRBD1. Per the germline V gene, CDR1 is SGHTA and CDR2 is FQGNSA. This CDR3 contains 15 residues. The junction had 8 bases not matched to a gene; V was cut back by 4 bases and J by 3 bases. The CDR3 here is CASSSDREVDTEAFF. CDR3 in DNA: TGTGCCAGCAGCTCCGACAGGGAGGTGGACACTGAAGCTTTCTTT.

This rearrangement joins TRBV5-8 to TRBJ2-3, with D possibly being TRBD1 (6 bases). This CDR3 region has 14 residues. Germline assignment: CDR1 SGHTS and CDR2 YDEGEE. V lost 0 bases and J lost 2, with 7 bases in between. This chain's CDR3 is CASSLGGPTDTQYF. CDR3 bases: TGTGCCAGCAGCTTGGGGGGGCCCACAGATACGCAGTATTTT.

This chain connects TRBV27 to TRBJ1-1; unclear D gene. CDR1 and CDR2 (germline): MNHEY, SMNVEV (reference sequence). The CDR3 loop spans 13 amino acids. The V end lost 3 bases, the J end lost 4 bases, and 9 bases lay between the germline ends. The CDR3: CASSFQKRTEAFF. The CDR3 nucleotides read TGTGCCAGCAGTTTCCAGAAACGCACTGAAGCTTTCTTT.